This TCR beta chain stems from a study of blood T cell repertoires in COVID-19. Study summary: The analysed material was cDNA or gDNA that came from T cells, B-cell-depleted T cells, or PBMCs.

Here immunoSEQ multiplex PCR was the method, and the copy in TCRdb shows in-frame clones only, minus some. Among about 250,000 clones listed, 87% were seen once. Enrolled through a virtual design, the participants were between roughly 18 and 100 years of age and came from some 26 US areas. The germline V gene encodes CDR1 SGDLS and CDR2 YYNGEE. Trimming cost V 3 bases and J 3 bases; bases outside gene matches: 2. The CDR3 contains 14 residues. The chain uses TRBV9 and TRBJ2-7; 11 bases are a match to TRBD1. This receptor was taken from a woman younger than 45 with acute COVID-19. The sequencing sample was made of PBMCs or T cells enriched from blood (not recorded which). The CDR3, as DNA: TGTGCCAGCAGCGCGGGGACAGGGGGCTACGAGCAGTACTTC. It is translated as CASSAGTGGYEQYF.